The source of this T cell receptor (beta chain) is a study of CXCR3-negative and CXCR3-positive naive CD8 T cells. Regarding the study as a whole: For CXCR3-positive naive cells, TRB CDR3s were more hydrophobic than those of CXCR3-negative naive cells. Memory cells differed in TRBV-TRBJ usage, but naive CXCR3-negative and CXCR3-positive cells had similar usage.

This CDR3 has 19 amino acids. Germline V gives CDR1 LGHNA, CDR2 YSLEER. In the case of this clonotype: Its antigen is undetermined.

Through 5' RACE with UMI labels, the TRB cDNA libraries were prepared. TCRdb re-called the 5' RACE reads and catalogs CDR3 proteins one per entry, DNA excluded. This sample's table reports 100,000 to 150,000 distinct CDR3 sequences. This TCR was recovered from a human donor in good health. Some clones in this sample may be carry-over from other donors' samples. The sample comprised naive CXCR3+ CD8+ T cells from blood. Sample subset: CD45RO-CCR7+CD27+CD95- naive CD8+ T cells expressing CXCR3 (TNR3+). The chain joins TRBV4-3 to TRBJ2-1; absent DNA, TCRdb's TRBD2 call cannot be checked. CDR3 sequence: CASSQDWPSGGGWDNEQFF.